Described below is a single TCR beta chain sequence and its context. The antigen this receptor binds is unknown. No base quality information exists; no much larger clone differs at one position. The sample is drawn from a study of OX40 agonist ivuxolimab in advanced cancers. Regarding the study in general: Ivuxolimab was an agonistic, fully human IgG2 monoclonal antibody directed against OX40 (CD134), a costimulatory receptor. Intravenous ivuxolimab was administered to patients every 2 weeks at six dose levels: 0.01, 0.1, 0.3, 1.5, 3 and 10 mg/kg. Of the roughly 52 dose-escalation patients, hepatocellular carcinoma was present in about 20, melanoma in roughly 15, renal cell carcinoma in 9 and head and neck cancer in 9. The dose-escalation cohort was almost 85% male with a mean age of roughly 62 years, ranging from about 20 to 80. Patients were allowed to have had prior anti-PD-1, anti-PD-L1 or anti-CTLA-4 therapy, and roughly 40% of the dose-escalation patients had been treated with checkpoint inhibitors. Partial responses were achieved by three dose-escalation patients, of whom one had hepatocellular carcinoma and two had cutaneous melanoma. The point of sequencing TCRbeta in the periphery was to test whether ivuxolimab changed TCR sequence diversity and drove clonal T-cell expansion. The monotherapy dose-escalation portion (N of about 50 patients) of the phase I ivuxolimab trial is reported in the paper.

The trial excluded patients who had a history of autoimmune disease or were on systemic immunosuppression. Peripheral blood for TCR sequencing was collected from all dose cohorts at baseline, on cycle 4 day 1, and on cycle 7 day 1. The samples were taken from a phase I, first-in-human, multicenter, open-label dose-escalation trial of ivuxolimab. Adults with locally advanced or metastatic melanoma, renal cell carcinoma, hepatocellular carcinoma or head and neck squamous cell carcinoma were enrolled in the trial. Before TCR sequencing, CD4+ T cells and CD8+ T cells from peripheral blood were sorted into separate populations. Cut back by 10 bases and 3 bases, the V and J ends lie 18 bases apart. Spanning cysteine to phenylalanine, the CDR3 consists of 14 amino acids. Only the CDR3 DNA stays, 42 bases, in frame from base 1. CDR1 is given as MNHNS and CDR2 as SASEGT, both from the germline V gene. For sequencing of the TCRbeta CDR3 region, genomic DNA was extracted from the sorted cells. The immunoSEQ Assay was used to sequence the TCRbeta CDR3 regions. Imported from immuneACCESS, the table was reduced by TCRdb to in-frame sequences with V and J called. These copies leave out some clones; in studies compared against another copy, an unresolved V gene accounts for under half, and the cause of the remainder is not known. For this sample the table gives 75,000 to 100,000 clones, of which about 92% were detected only once. The top ten hold approximately 3.6% of the sample.

Study-wide findings and limitations: Low levels of normalized T-cell clonal expansion were also seen in some patients who did not respond. After ivuxolimab, more expanded clones were found on average in CD8+ T cells than in CD4+ T cells. At doses of 0.1 to 3.0 mg/kg, clonal expansion of both CD4+ and CD8+ T cells in blood was seen between baseline and week 6. Which antigens the clonally expanded peripheral T cells were specific for was not determined. In partial responders in the 0.1-3.0 mg/kg groups, normalized peripheral clonal expansion was found to be among the lowest, especially among CD8+ T cells.

Here the chain combines TRBV6-1 and TRBJ1-1; TRBD1 might be the D gene, on 6 matching bases. This TCR was sampled from an adult with an advanced solid tumor such as melanoma, head and neck, liver or kidney cancer. The specimen comprised CD4+ or CD8+ T cells sorted from blood, sampled in a trial of the OX40 agonist ivuxolimab. The nucleotide sequence reads as follows: TGTGCCATCACTAGAAACGACAGGTACACTGAAGCTTTCTTT. Translated, it reads CAITRNDRYTEAFF.